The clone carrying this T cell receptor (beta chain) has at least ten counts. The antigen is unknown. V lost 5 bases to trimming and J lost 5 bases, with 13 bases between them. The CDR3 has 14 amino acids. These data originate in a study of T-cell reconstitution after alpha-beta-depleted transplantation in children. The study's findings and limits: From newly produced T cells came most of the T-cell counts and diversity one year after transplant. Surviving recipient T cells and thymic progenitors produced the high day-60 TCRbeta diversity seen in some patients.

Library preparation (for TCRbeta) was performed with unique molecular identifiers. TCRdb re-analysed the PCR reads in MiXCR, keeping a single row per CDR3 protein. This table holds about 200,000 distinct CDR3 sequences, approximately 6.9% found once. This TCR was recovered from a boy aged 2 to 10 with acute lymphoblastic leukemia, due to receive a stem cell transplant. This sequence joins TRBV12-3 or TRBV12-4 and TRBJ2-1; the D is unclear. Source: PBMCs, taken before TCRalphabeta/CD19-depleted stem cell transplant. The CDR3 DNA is TGTGCCAGCAGTGTGGCTGAGGTTGACAATGAGCAGTTCTTC. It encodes CASSVAEVDNEQFF.